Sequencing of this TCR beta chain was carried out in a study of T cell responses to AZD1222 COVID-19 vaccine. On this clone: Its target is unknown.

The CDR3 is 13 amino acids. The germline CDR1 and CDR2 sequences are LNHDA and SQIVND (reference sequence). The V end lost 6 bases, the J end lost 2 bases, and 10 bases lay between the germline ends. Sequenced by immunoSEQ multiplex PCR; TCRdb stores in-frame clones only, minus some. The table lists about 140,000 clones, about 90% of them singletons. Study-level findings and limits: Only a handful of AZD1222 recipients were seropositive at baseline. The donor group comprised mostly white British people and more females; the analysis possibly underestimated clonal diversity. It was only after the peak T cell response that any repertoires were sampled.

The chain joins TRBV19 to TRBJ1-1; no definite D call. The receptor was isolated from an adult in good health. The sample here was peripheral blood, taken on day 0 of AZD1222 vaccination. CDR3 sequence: CASRQYYNTEAFF. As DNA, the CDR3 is TGTGCCAGTAGGCAATACTATAACACTGAAGCTTTCTTT.